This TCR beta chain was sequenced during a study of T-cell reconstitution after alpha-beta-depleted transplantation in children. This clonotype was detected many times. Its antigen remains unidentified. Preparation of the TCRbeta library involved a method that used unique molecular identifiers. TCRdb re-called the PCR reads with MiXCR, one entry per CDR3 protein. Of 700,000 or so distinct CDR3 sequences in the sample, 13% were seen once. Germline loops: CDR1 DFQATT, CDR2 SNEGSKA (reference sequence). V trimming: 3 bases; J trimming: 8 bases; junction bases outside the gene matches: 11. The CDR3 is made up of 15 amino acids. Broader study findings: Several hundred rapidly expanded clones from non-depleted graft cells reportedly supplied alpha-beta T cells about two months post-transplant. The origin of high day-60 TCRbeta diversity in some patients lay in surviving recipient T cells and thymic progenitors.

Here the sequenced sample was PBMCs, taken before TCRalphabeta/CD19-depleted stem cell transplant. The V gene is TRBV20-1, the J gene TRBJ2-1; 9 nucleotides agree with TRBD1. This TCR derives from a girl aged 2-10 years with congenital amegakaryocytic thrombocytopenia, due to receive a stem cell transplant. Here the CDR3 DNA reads TGCAGTGCTAGCCCGGGCGGACAGGGGTTCGATGAGCAGTTCTTC. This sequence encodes CSASPGGQGFDEQFF.